The clone carrying this T cell receptor (beta chain) has just a few counts. This sample was included in a study of blood T cell repertoires in COVID-19. Study in general: Italy, Spain and the United States were the sources of the convalescent and acute COVID-19 samples. PBMCs, B-cell-depleted T cells, or T cells were the source of the cDNA or gDNA that made up the material.

Authors' data handling: Amplification of reference gene primers provided the estimated nucleated cell counts. Data came from immunoSEQ multiplex PCR; TCRdb stores just in-frame clones and leaves some out. That table is the source of V, J and clone size, and D and trimming were worked out from the DNA. The data contain under 200,000 clones, 80% of them seen just once; the ten biggest clones take up 6.5%. The V and J ends lost 7 bases and 9 bases, in that order; junction bases with no gene match: 12. This CDR3 region has 15 residues. Germline-derived CDR1 and CDR2 are GTSNPN and SVGIG (reference sequence).

The V gene is TRBV30, the J gene TRBJ2-1; 13 bases align to TRBD2. Material for sequencing was peripheral blood. The receptor was isolated from a man between 65 and 85 years old with active or convalescent COVID-19. CDR3 sequence reads: CALRLAGGRKGEQFF. The CDR3 DNA is TGTGCCTTGCGACTAGCGGGAGGACGGAAGGGTGAGCAGTTCTTC.